What follows are 11 T cell receptor beta chains derived from one specimen sequenced in a study of metastatic and nonmetastatic thyroid tumors. TCRdb recomputed clones from the PCR reads via MiXCR. The sample has under 4,000 clones, 30% to 35% seen once. No treatment had been given to any patient before thyroid surgery. The sample consisted of adjacent normal tissue. All receptors come from a female donor with papillary thyroid cancer or a benign thyroid nodule (not recorded which). Some clones in this sample may be carry-over from other donors' samples.

CDR3 sequence reads: CASSERGSYNEQFF. DNA of the CDR3: TGTGCCAGCAGCGAGCGGGGCTCCTACAATGAGCAGTTCTTC. The chain joins TRBV7-3 to TRBJ2-1, with 7 bases matching TRBD2. Germline CDR1 reads SGHTA; CDR2 reads FQGTGA. The CDR3 sequence is 14 residues long. V lost 5 bases, J lost 0 bases, and 1 base stayed unmatched.

Worth noting for this clone: A read error may explain this, as a much larger clone is one base away. The rearrangement joins TRBV6-1 to TRBJ2-7; D gene uncertain. The germline gives CDR1 MNHNS, CDR2 SASEGT. The V and J ends lost 4 bases and 3 bases respectively, with 10 bases between them. CDR3 length: 13 amino acids. The CDR3 region is CASSVYSFYEQYF. CDR3 nucleotide sequence: TGTGCCAGCAGTGTGTACAGCTTCTACGAGCAGTACTTC.

As to this clone: Just one base apart from a much larger clone, this may be a read error. The chain uses TRBV12-3 or TRBV12-4 and TRBJ2-2, with 12 bases identical to TRBD2. The CDR3 consists of 16 residues. This CDR3 reads CASSPLAGGLTGEPFF. In DNA form, the CDR3 reads TGTGCCAGCAGTCCTCTAGCGGGAGGGCTCACCGGGGAGCCGTTTTTT.

V is TRBV20-1 and J is TRBJ1-5; 9 bases map to TRBD1. Trimming took 0 bases from V and 7 from J; bases not matched to a gene: 7. The CDR3 is made up of 15 amino acids. The germline V gene encodes CDR1 DFQATT and CDR2 SNEGSKA (reference sequence). The CDR3 region has the DNA TGCAGTGCTAGAGATGACAGGGGGGAATGGCAGCCCCAGCATTTT. It translates to CSARDDRGEWQPQHF.

A few counts support this clone. This chain uses TRBV6-2 or TRBV6-3 with TRBJ2-7; TRBD2 matches at 10 bases. The CDR3 has 18 amino acids. The ends lost 4 bases at V and 1 base at J; junction bases unmatched: 13. Germline V CDR1 and CDR2: MNHEY, SVGEGT. In DNA form, the CDR3 reads TGTGCCAGCAGTTCCCTCCGGGTTAGCGGGGGGCAATCCTACGAGCAGTACTTC. Its translation: CASSSLRVSGGQSYEQYF.

This clone has just a few counts. The chain couples TRBV6-2 or TRBV6-3 to TRBJ1-5; no reliable D call. There are 14 residues in the CDR3. V lost 7 bases, J lost 4 bases, and 14 bases lay in between. Germline values: CDR1 MNHEY, CDR2 SVGEGT. This CDR3 is CASTKDGANQPQHF. CDR3 bases: TGTGCCAGCACCAAGGACGGTGCTAATCAGCCCCAGCATTTT.

This clone is labeled as medium-sized. The chain joins TRBV18 to TRBJ2-1; 12 bases are shared with TRBD2. With 4 bases clipped from V and 0 bases from J, the junction kept 7 bases outside the gene matches. Germline lookup yields CDR1 KGHSH and CDR2 LQKENI. This CDR3 is 18 amino acids long. CDR3 amino acids: CASSLLTSGGGSYNEQFF. CDR3 DNA: TGTGCCAGCTCACTCTTGACTAGCGGGGGCGGCTCCTACAATGAGCAGTTCTTC.

This clone has more than one count but fewer than ten. The chain carries TRBV19 and TRBJ2-4; 7 nucleotides match TRBD1. Per the germline V gene, CDR1 is LNHDA and CDR2 is SQIVND (reference sequence). V lost 3 bases, J lost 5 bases, and 4 bases stayed unmatched. The CDR3 loop spans 14 amino acids. The CDR3: CASSIQGDQNIQYF. CDR3 nucleotides: TGTGCCAGTAGTATTCAGGGGGATCAAAACATTCAGTACTTC.

This clone appeared a few times. The CDR3 carries no conserved terminal phenylalanine or tryptophan, so it likely arises from a read error. This chain links TRBV28 with TRBJ2-5; perhaps D is TRBD1 or TRBD2 (5 bases each). Looked up from germline, CDR1 is MDHEN and CDR2 is SYDVKM. V lost 5 bases to trimming and J lost 5 bases, with 15 bases between them. The CDR3 contains 14 residues. CDR3 sequence reads: CASSASGTGETQYL. DNA for the CDR3: TGTGCCAGCAGTGCCTCCGGGACGGGGGAGACCCAGTACCTC.

A word on this clone: Different DNA sequences within this sample yield the same CDR3. CDR3 protein: CASSLGGEYEQYF. The DNA for the CDR3 is TGCGCCAGCAGCCTTGGGGGCGAGTACGAGCAGTACTTC. This chain uses TRBV4-1 with TRBJ2-7; D might be TRBD1 (6 bases). Germline CDR1 is MGHRA and CDR2 is YSYEKL. This CDR3 contains 13 residues. The V gene lost 4 bases and the J gene lost 4 bases, with 11 bases spanning the gap.

Turning to this clone: A much more abundant neighbour one base away suggests this may be a read error. CDR3 sequence: CASSFSDLNEQYF. The CDR3, as DNA: TGCGCCAGCAGCTTCTCTGACCTCAACGAGCAGTACTTC. The chain joins TRBV5-1 to TRBJ2-7; no definite D call. The CDR3 has 13 residues. V was shortened by 2 bases and J by 5 bases, with 11 bases between the two germline ends. Germline assignment: CDR1 SGHRS and CDR2 YFSETQ.